The subject of this entry is one T cell receptor (beta chain). The antigen is not known. Deletions cut 0 bases from V and 4 bases from J, with 12 bases between. Per germline, CDR1 SGHVS and CDR2 FQNEAQ. The CDR3 has 15 amino acids. These data come from a study of T cell clones after liver transplantation. Study information: Three of eight recipients were HCV-positive; others had non-autoimmune, non-viral indications. Study results and limitations: The donor-reactive repertoire was only partly measurable in two subjects, lacking donor cells.

The protocol was immunoSEQ multiplex PCR, while the TCRdb copy is restricted to in-frame clones and leaves out a portion. The sample contains tens of thousands of clones, roughly 80% of which appear only once. The chain is built from TRBV7-8 and TRBJ1-2; D call uncertain. This clonotype was obtained from a human patient who received a liver transplant. Some T cells may be transferred from the graft donor. The sequencing used CD4+ T cells from blood, collected 12 months after liver transplant. The CDR3 coding sequence is TGTGCCAGCAGCTTAGCCCCGACCTCAAGCTATGGCTACACCTTC. Its translation: CASSLAPTSSYGYTF.